These T cell receptor beta chains were read from a single sample in a study of shared clonotypes between healthy human individuals. Sequenced by immunoSEQ multiplex PCR; TCRdb stores in-frame clones only, minus some. The sample includes 190,000 or so clones, around 93% of them seen just once. Sequenced: naive CD4+ T cells sorted from blood. These receptor sequences come from a woman younger than 45 in good health. Both conserved end residues are part of each CDR3. D genes are given only for firm matches. Clone size is not always given. Where it is, it says once, few, many or a class for expanded clones.

j_gene: TRBJ2-7
abundance: few
d_gene: TRBD2
v_gene: TRBV29-1
CDR3aa: CSVTSGKVEQYF
CDR3nt: TGCAGCGTGACTAGCGGGAAGGTCGAGCAGTACTTC

j_gene: TRBJ2-7
abundance: few
d_gene: -
v_gene: TRBV10-3
CDR3aa: CAISDQLAYEQYF
CDR3nt: TGTGCCATCAGTGACCAGTTAGCCTACGAGCAGTACTTC

j_gene: TRBJ1-2
abundance: -
d_gene: TRBD1
v_gene: TRBV10-2
CDR3aa: CASSDSGTGGINYGYTF
CDR3nt: TGCGCCAGCAGTGACTCCGGGACAGGGGGAATAAACTATGGCTACACCTTC

j_gene: TRBJ2-7
abundance: -
d_gene: -
v_gene: TRBV5-6
CDR3aa: CASSLTGPSSYEQYF
CDR3nt: TGTGCCAGCAGCTTGACAGGCCCGAGCTCCTACGAGCAGTACTTC

j_gene: TRBJ2-3
abundance: -
d_gene: TRBD2
v_gene: TRBV11-3
CDR3aa: CASSPGGGTQYF
CDR3nt: TGTGCCAGCAGTCCCGGGGGGGGAACGCAGTATTTT

j_gene: TRBJ2-1
abundance: -
d_gene: TRBD2
v_gene: TRBV5-1
CDR3aa: CASSLVVAGAYNEQFF
CDR3nt: TGCGCCAGCAGCTTAGTGGTAGCGGGAGCCTACAATGAGCAGTTCTTC

j_gene: TRBJ1-2
abundance: -
d_gene: -
v_gene: TRBV11-3
CDR3aa: CASSLVTDTTGYTF
CDR3nt: TGTGCCAGCAGCTTAGTGACAGACACCACCGGCTACACCTTC

j_gene: TRBJ1-1
abundance: -
d_gene: -
v_gene: TRBV7-9
CDR3aa: CASSLALAEKGEAFF
CDR3nt: TGTGCCAGCAGCTTAGCCCTGGCGGAAAAGGGTGAAGCTTTCTTT

j_gene: TRBJ2-3
abundance: -
d_gene: TRBD2
v_gene: TRBV7-2
CDR3aa: CASSYPGRGRADTQYF
CDR3nt: TGTGCCAGCAGCTACCCGGGGCGCGGGAGGGCGGATACGCAGTATTTT

j_gene: TRBJ2-6
abundance: -
d_gene: -
v_gene: TRBV19
CDR3aa: CASRRGAGANVLTF
CDR3nt: TGTGCCAGTAGAAGGGGGGCTGGGGCCAACGTCCTGACTTTC

j_gene: TRBJ2-7
abundance: -
d_gene: -
v_gene: TRBV11-2
CDR3aa: CASSFRTLNEQYF
CDR3nt: TGTGCCAGCAGCTTCAGGACATTGAACGAGCAGTACTTC

j_gene: TRBJ2-5
abundance: -
d_gene: -
v_gene: TRBV7-3
CDR3aa: CASSLGPSRGETQYF
CDR3nt: TGTGCCAGCAGCTTAGGGCCTAGCCGGGGAGAGACCCAGTACTTC

j_gene: TRBJ2-7
abundance: -
d_gene: -
v_gene: TRBV2
CDR3aa: CASSGWTSNYEQYF
CDR3nt: TGTGCCAGCAGTGGATGGACGAGTAACTACGAGCAGTACTTC

j_gene: TRBJ2-7
abundance: -
d_gene: -
v_gene: TRBV5-1
CDR3aa: CASSPVGDFYEQYF
CDR3nt: TGCGCCAGCAGCCCAGTGGGGGATTTCTACGAGCAGTACTTC

j_gene: TRBJ2-7
abundance: once
d_gene: -
v_gene: TRBV7-2
CDR3aa: CASSRSGLGEQYF
CDR3nt: TGTGCCAGCAGCAGGAGCGGTTTAGGCGAGCAGTACTTC

j_gene: TRBJ2-7
abundance: few
d_gene: -
v_gene: TRBV10-1
CDR3aa: CASSELANEQYF
CDR3nt: TGCGCCAGCAGCGAACTAGCAAACGAGCAGTACTTC

j_gene: TRBJ2-2
abundance: -
d_gene: -
v_gene: TRBV7-8
CDR3aa: CASSPRRISPGELFF
CDR3nt: TGTGCCAGCAGCCCCCGGAGGATTTCCCCCGGGGAGCTGTTTTTT

j_gene: TRBJ2-1
abundance: -
d_gene: TRBD1
v_gene: TRBV28
CDR3aa: CASSSTGTGGIDSYNEQFF
CDR3nt: TGTGCCAGCAGTTCAACCGGGACAGGGGGCATTGACTCCTACAATGAGCAGTTCTTC

j_gene: TRBJ2-7
abundance: -
d_gene: -
v_gene: TRBV7-8
CDR3aa: CASSLAGGAYEQYF
CDR3nt: TGTGCCAGCAGCTTAGCAGGAGGGGCCTACGAGCAGTACTTC

j_gene: TRBJ1-1
abundance: -
d_gene: -
v_gene: TRBV6-5
CDR3aa: CASRSGSADTEAFF
CDR3nt: TGTGCCAGCAGGTCAGGGTCGGCGGACACTGAAGCTTTCTTT

j_gene: TRBJ2-7
abundance: -
d_gene: TRBD2
v_gene: TRBV7-9
CDR3aa: CASSLGDYLSAEQYF
CDR3nt: TGTGCCAGCAGCTTAGGGGACTACTTGTCGGCCGAGCAGTACTTC

j_gene: TRBJ2-5
abundance: -
d_gene: TRBD2
v_gene: TRBV28
CDR3aa: CASSLVLREGRETQYF
CDR3nt: TGTGCCAGCAGTTTAGTTTTGCGGGAGGGCAGAGAGACCCAGTACTTC

j_gene: TRBJ2-5
abundance: -
d_gene: TRBD2
v_gene: TRBV5-1
CDR3aa: CASSGGRGQETQYF
CDR3nt: TGCGCCAGCAGCGGTGGGAGGGGTCAAGAGACCCAGTACTTC

j_gene: TRBJ2-1
abundance: -
d_gene: TRBD1
v_gene: TRBV9
CDR3aa: CASSVTGQGSYNEQFF
CDR3nt: TGTGCCAGCAGCGTTACGGGACAGGGGTCCTACAATGAGCAGTTCTTC

j_gene: TRBJ2-7
abundance: -
d_gene: -
v_gene: TRBV6-6
CDR3aa: CASSYAVSAYEQYF
CDR3nt: TGTGCCAGCAGTTACGCGGTCAGTGCCTACGAGCAGTACTTC

j_gene: TRBJ2-7
abundance: once
d_gene: -
v_gene: TRBV5-8
CDR3aa: CASSTGGNDYEQYF
CDR3nt: TGTGCCAGCAGTACCGGAGGAAACGACTACGAGCAGTACTTC

j_gene: TRBJ1-4
abundance: -
d_gene: -
v_gene: TRBV11-2
CDR3aa: CASTAGRKLFF
CDR3nt: TGTGCCAGCACCGCAGGGAGGAAACTGTTTTTT

j_gene: TRBJ1-1
abundance: -
d_gene: -
v_gene: TRBV25-1
CDR3aa: CASSEYRDNTEAFF
CDR3nt: TGTGCCAGCAGTGAATACAGGGATAACACTGAAGCTTTCTTT

j_gene: TRBJ2-3
abundance: -
d_gene: -
v_gene: TRBV7-9
CDR3aa: CASSMLPGPDSDTQYF
CDR3nt: TGTGCCAGCAGCATGCTGCCGGGCCCGGATAGCGATACGCAGTATTTT

j_gene: TRBJ1-5
abundance: -
d_gene: TRBD1
v_gene: TRBV28
CDR3aa: CASTTGQGINQPQHF
CDR3nt: TGTGCCAGCACCACAGGACAGGGGATCAATCAGCCCCAGCATTTT

j_gene: TRBJ1-4
abundance: -
d_gene: -
v_gene: TRBV5-1
CDR3aa: CASSSTAVNEKLFF
CDR3nt: TGCGCCAGCAGCTCGACAGCCGTTAATGAAAAACTGTTTTTT

j_gene: TRBJ2-7
abundance: -
d_gene: -
v_gene: TRBV7-2
CDR3aa: CASSLGWNSNRVQYF
CDR3nt: TGTGCCAGCAGCTTAGGGTGGAATAGTAACCGAGTCCAGTACTTC

j_gene: TRBJ2-7
abundance: -
d_gene: TRBD1
v_gene: TRBV19
CDR3aa: CASSERQGNSEQYF
CDR3nt: TGTGCCAGTAGTGAAAGACAGGGTAACTCCGAGCAGTACTTC

j_gene: TRBJ2-7
abundance: -
d_gene: -
v_gene: TRBV11-1
CDR3aa: CASSLGPPVNEQYF
CDR3nt: TGTGCCAGCAGCTTAGGCCCACCAGTCAACGAGCAGTACTTC

j_gene: TRBJ1-3
abundance: -
d_gene: TRBD1
v_gene: TRBV18
CDR3aa: CASSPFDRGTGGNTIYF
CDR3nt: TGTGCCAGCTCACCATTCGACAGGGGCACGGGGGGAAACACCATATATTTT

j_gene: TRBJ1-5
abundance: -
d_gene: TRBD1
v_gene: TRBV2
CDR3aa: CASSAAIKTGVIPQPQHF
CDR3nt: TGTGCCAGCAGCGCAGCAATCAAGACAGGGGTTATACCTCAGCCCCAGCATTTT

j_gene: TRBJ2-7
abundance: -
d_gene: TRBD2
v_gene: TRBV10-3
CDR3aa: CASIPSGRVDEQYF
CDR3nt: TGTGCCAGTATCCCTAGCGGGAGGGTCGACGAGCAGTACTTC

j_gene: TRBJ2-3
abundance: -
d_gene: -
v_gene: TRBV6-4
CDR3aa: CASSDLRGPSTDTQYF
CDR3nt: TGTGCCAGCAGTGACTTACGAGGGCCTAGCACAGATACGCAGTATTTT

j_gene: TRBJ1-1
abundance: -
d_gene: -
v_gene: TRBV18
CDR3aa: CASSPDGLLMNTEAFF
CDR3nt: TGTGCCAGCTCACCGGACGGACTCCTCATGAACACTGAAGCTTTCTTT

j_gene: TRBJ1-1
abundance: -
d_gene: -
v_gene: TRBV7-8
CDR3aa: CASSLGRVATEAFF
CDR3nt: TGTGCCAGCAGCCTAGGGAGGGTCGCCACTGAAGCTTTCTTT

j_gene: TRBJ2-7
abundance: few
d_gene: -
v_gene: TRBV5-1
CDR3aa: CASSLDREYEQYF
CDR3nt: TGCGCCAGCAGCTTGGACAGGGAATACGAGCAGTACTTC

j_gene: TRBJ2-7
abundance: -
d_gene: -
v_gene: TRBV5-1
CDR3aa: CASSLDWHLAYEQYF
CDR3nt: TGCGCCAGCAGCTTAGATTGGCACTTGGCCTACGAGCAGTACTTC

j_gene: TRBJ2-7
abundance: once
d_gene: -
v_gene: TRBV6-1
CDR3aa: CASSGPAPYEQYF
CDR3nt: TGTGCCAGCAGCGGGCCGGCCCCATACGAGCAGTACTTC

j_gene: TRBJ2-7
abundance: -
d_gene: -
v_gene: TRBV28
CDR3aa: CASSLGRTGQYF
CDR3nt: TGTGCCAGCAGCCTTGGACGGACGGGGCAGTACTTC